This T cell receptor (beta chain) was retrieved from a study of PD-1 blockade in classical Hodgkin lymphoma. The table came from immunoSEQ multiplex PCR; TCRdb's copy has only in-frame clones and leaves some out. The repertoire holds about 22,000 clones, with roughly 76% as singletons. The germline V gene has CDR1 GTSNPN and CDR2 SVGIG (reference sequence). V was clipped by 4 bases and J by 7 bases; unmatched bases: 9. The CDR3 spans 14 residues. Described time point: cycle 4 day 1 (C4D1), after 5 to 7 weeks of nivolumab. Every one of the patients relapsed after autologous stem cell transplantation (brentuximab vedotin exposure was variable). Magnetic negative selection was used to purify CD4+ T cells from thawed PBMCs.

The V gene is TRBV30, the J gene TRBJ2-1; TRBD2 aligns across 8 bases. The receptor was isolated from a human donor with classical Hodgkin lymphoma. The sequencing used CD4+ T cells from blood, collected before the fourth cycle of nivolumab. Here the CDR3 DNA reads TGTGCCTGGAATCCGGGACTAGGTGTAAATGAGCAGTTCTTC. Translated: CAWNPGLGVNEQFF. Full variable domain (outside the CDR3, taken from reference TRBV30 and TRBJ2-1): SQTIHQWPATLVQPVGSPLSLECTVEGTSNPNLYWYRQAAGRGLQLLFYSVGIGQISSEVPQNLSASRPQDRQFILSSKKLLLSDSGFYLCAWNPGLGVNEQFFGPGTRLTVL.